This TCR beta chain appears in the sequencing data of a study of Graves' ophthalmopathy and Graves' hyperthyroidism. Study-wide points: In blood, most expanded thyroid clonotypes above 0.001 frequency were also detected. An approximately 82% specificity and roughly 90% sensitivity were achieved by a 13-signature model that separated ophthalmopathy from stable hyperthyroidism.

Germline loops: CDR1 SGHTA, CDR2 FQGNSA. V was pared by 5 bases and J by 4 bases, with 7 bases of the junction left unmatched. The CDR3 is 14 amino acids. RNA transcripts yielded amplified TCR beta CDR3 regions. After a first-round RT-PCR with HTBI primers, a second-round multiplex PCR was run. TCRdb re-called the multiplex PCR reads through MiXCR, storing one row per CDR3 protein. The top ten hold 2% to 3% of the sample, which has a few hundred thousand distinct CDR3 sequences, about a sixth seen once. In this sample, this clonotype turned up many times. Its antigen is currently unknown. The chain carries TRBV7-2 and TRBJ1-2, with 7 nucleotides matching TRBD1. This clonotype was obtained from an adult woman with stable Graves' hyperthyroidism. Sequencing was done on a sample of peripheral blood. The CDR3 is CASSHHQGGYGYTF. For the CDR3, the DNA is TGTGCCAGCAGCCATCACCAGGGGGGCTATGGCTACACCTTC.